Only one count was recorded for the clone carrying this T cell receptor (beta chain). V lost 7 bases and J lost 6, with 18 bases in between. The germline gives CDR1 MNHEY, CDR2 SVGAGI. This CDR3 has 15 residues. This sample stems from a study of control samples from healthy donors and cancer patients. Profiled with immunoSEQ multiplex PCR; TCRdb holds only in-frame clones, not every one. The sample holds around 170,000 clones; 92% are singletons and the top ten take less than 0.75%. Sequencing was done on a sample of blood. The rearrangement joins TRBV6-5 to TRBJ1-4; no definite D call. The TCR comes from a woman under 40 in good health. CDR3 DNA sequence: TGTGCCAGCACCGAAGAGGGCCCCCTTTATGAAAAACTGTTTTTT. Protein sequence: CASTEEGPLYEKLFF.